A single sample is the source of the 5 T cell receptor beta chains below, sequenced in a study of T cells in Graves' hyperthyroidism and ophthalmopathy. The CDR3 regions of TCR beta were amplified from RNA transcripts. The TCR CDR3 was amplified in a first-round RT-PCR using the HTBI primer set. One entry per CDR3 protein, called by TCRdb with MiXCR from the multiplex PCR reads. The table records roughly 170,000 distinct CDR3 sequences, about 9.4% of them present only once. Input material: blood. All receptors come from a young woman with Graves' hyperthyroidism that later progressed to Graves' ophthalmopathy.

The DNA for the CDR3 is TGTGCCAGCAGTTTTACGGAGGGGTACTACAATGAGCAGTTCTTC. It codes for CASSFTEGYYNEQFF. V gene TRBV2 combines with J gene TRBJ2-1; TRBD2 is a possible D gene (6 bases). V was pared by 5 bases and J by 3 bases, with 14 bases between. The CDR3 sequence is 15 residues long. CDR1 is SNHLY and CDR2 is FYNNEI in the germline V gene.

In DNA, the CDR3 is TGTGCCACCAGTGACCAGGGACATGGGGGCAACTATGGCTACACCTTC. The encoded protein is CATSDQGHGGNYGYTF. This rearrangement joins TRBV24-1 to TRBJ1-2; D perhaps matches TRBD1 (6 bases). V lost 4 bases, J lost 2 bases, and 16 bases lay in between. The germline V gene encodes CDR1 KGHDR and CDR2 SFDVKD. This CDR3 has 16 amino acids.

This clonotype was seen at least ten times. The chain joins TRBV12-3 or TRBV12-4 to TRBJ2-3; D is uncertain. There are 13 residues in the CDR3. The V and J ends lost 6 bases and 0 bases respectively, with 7 bases between them. The CDR3 DNA reads as TGTGCCAGCAGCCCTCCTAGCACAGATACGCAGTATTTT. It encodes CASSPPSTDTQYF.

V is TRBV5-8 and J is TRBJ2-5, with 8 bases fitting TRBD2. V gave up 3 bases and J gave up 3 bases; unmatched junction bases: 7. This CDR3 is 15 amino acids long. CDR1 is SGHTS and CDR2 is YDEGEE in the germline V gene. CDR3 loop: CASSSGTRKKETQYF. Here the CDR3 DNA reads TGTGCCAGCAGCTCAGGGACTAGAAAGAAAGAGACCCAGTACTTC.

This clonotype showed up many times. The chain is built from TRBV12-3 or TRBV12-4 and TRBJ1-5; weak D call: TRBD1 (6 bases). This CDR3 spans 14 amino acids. The V end was cut by 5 bases, the J end by 2 bases, with 10 bases between. DNA for the CDR3: TGTGCCAGCAGTCCTCGACAGGGCAATCAGCCCCAGCATTTT. Its protein product is CASSPRQGNQPQHF.